A selection of T cell receptor beta chains follows, all from one sample in a study of blood T cell repertoires in COVID-19. Assay: immunoSEQ multiplex PCR; the TCRdb copy retains only in-frame clones and omits some. Of about 230,000 clones in the sample, roughly 80% were seen once. Sequenced sample: peripheral blood. These receptors all come from a man aged 45-65 years with active or convalescent COVID-19. Each CDR3 is given with its conserved first and last residue. A D gene is named only where the DNA matches it firmly. Rows may omit the clone size; those that give it use once, few, many or a size class.

d_call: TRBD2
v_call: TRBV11-2
j_call: TRBJ2-3
clone_size: -
cdr3_aa: CASSLGTLAGGIHTQYF
cdr3_nt: TGTGCCAGCAGCTTAGGAACTCTAGCGGGGGGGATACATACGCAGTATTTT

d_call: TRBD2
v_call: TRBV30
j_call: TRBJ2-7
clone_size: -
cdr3_aa: CAWRGAGAHEQYF
cdr3_nt: TGTGCCTGGAGGGGAGCGGGGGCCCACGAGCAGTACTTC

d_call: -
v_call: TRBV6-4
j_call: TRBJ1-1
clone_size: -
cdr3_aa: CASSDSSYTEAFF
cdr3_nt: TGTGCCAGCAGTGACTCTTCCTACACTGAAGCTTTCTTT

d_call: TRBD1
v_call: TRBV7-2
j_call: TRBJ2-1
clone_size: -
cdr3_aa: CASSSDRVSTFF
cdr3_nt: TGTGCCAGCAGCTCGGACAGGGTAAGCACGTTCTTC

d_call: -
v_call: TRBV30
j_call: TRBJ1-5
clone_size: -
cdr3_aa: CAWRGGDQPQHF
cdr3_nt: TGTGCCTGGAGGGGGGGAGACCAGCCCCAGCATTTT

d_call: -
v_call: TRBV30
j_call: TRBJ1-2
clone_size: -
cdr3_aa: CAWSVWGKGGYTF
cdr3_nt: TGTGCCTGGAGTGTATGGGGCAAGGGTGGCTACACCTTC

d_call: -
v_call: TRBV2
j_call: TRBJ2-5
clone_size: -
cdr3_aa: CASSRSQETQYF
cdr3_nt: TGTGCCAGCAGTCGGTCACAAGAGACCCAGTACTTC

d_call: -
v_call: TRBV30
j_call: TRBJ1-2
clone_size: -
cdr3_aa: CAWSAGAQWGYTF
cdr3_nt: TGTGCCTGGAGTGCAGGGGCGCAATGGGGCTACACCTTC

d_call: TRBD1
v_call: TRBV19
j_call: TRBJ1-1
clone_size: -
cdr3_aa: CASSLRDREEAFF
cdr3_nt: TGTGCCAGTAGCCTTCGGGACAGGGAGGAAGCTTTCTTT

d_call: -
v_call: TRBV6-1
j_call: TRBJ1-3
clone_size: -
cdr3_aa: CASSEVQHSGNTIYF
cdr3_nt: TGTGCCAGCAGTGAAGTACAGCACTCTGGAAACACCATATATTTT

d_call: -
v_call: TRBV27
j_call: TRBJ1-2
clone_size: -
cdr3_aa: CASSPGLLYGYTF
cdr3_nt: TGTGCCAGCAGTCCGGGACTTTTATATGGCTACACCTTC

d_call: -
v_call: TRBV30
j_call: TRBJ1-1
clone_size: -
cdr3_aa: CAWSLRAGTEAFF
cdr3_nt: TGTGCCTGGAGTTTAAGGGCGGGCACTGAAGCTTTCTTT

d_call: -
v_call: TRBV7-3
j_call: TRBJ2-1
clone_size: -
cdr3_aa: CASSSSTRTGEQFF
cdr3_nt: TGTGCCAGCAGCTCGTCGACTAGGACGGGTGAGCAGTTCTTC

d_call: TRBD1
v_call: TRBV5-4
j_call: TRBJ2-4
clone_size: -
cdr3_aa: CASSWTGQGRAKNIQYF
cdr3_nt: TGTGCCAGCAGCTGGACGGGACAGGGAAGGGCCAAAAACATTCAGTACTTC

d_call: TRBD1
v_call: TRBV5-6
j_call: TRBJ1-2
clone_size: -
cdr3_aa: CASSGTGLNYGYTF
cdr3_nt: TGTGCCAGCAGCGGGACAGGGCTTAACTATGGCTACACCTTC

d_call: -
v_call: TRBV12-3/TRBV12-4
j_call: TRBJ1-2
clone_size: -
cdr3_aa: CASSLSEYGYTF
cdr3_nt: TGTGCCAGCAGTTTAAGCGAGTATGGCTACACCTTC

d_call: -
v_call: TRBV6-1
j_call: TRBJ2-7
clone_size: -
cdr3_aa: CASSEATKRVSSYEQYF
cdr3_nt: TGTGCCAGCAGTGAAGCGACTAAGCGGGTGAGCTCCTACGAGCAGTACTTC

d_call: TRBD1
v_call: TRBV19
j_call: TRBJ2-3
clone_size: -
cdr3_aa: CASSQSGAGGSVADTQYF
cdr3_nt: TGTGCCAGTAGCCAAAGTGGGGCAGGGGGTTCAGTAGCAGATACGCAGTATTTT

d_call: TRBD1
v_call: TRBV7-9
j_call: TRBJ1-1
clone_size: -
cdr3_aa: CASSLALTGAVFEAFF
cdr3_nt: TGTGCCAGCAGCTTAGCGCTGACAGGGGCCGTATTTGAAGCTTTCTTT

d_call: TRBD2
v_call: TRBV5-1
j_call: TRBJ2-1
clone_size: -
cdr3_aa: CASSLAGGNQGEQFF
cdr3_nt: TGCGCCAGCAGCTTGGCGGGGGGAAATCAGGGTGAGCAGTTCTTC

d_call: TRBD1
v_call: TRBV6-5
j_call: TRBJ1-3
clone_size: -
cdr3_aa: CASSYSSPPPRGLYF
cdr3_nt: TGTGCCAGCAGTTACTCGAGCCCACCCCCGAGGGGGCTATATTTT

d_call: -
v_call: TRBV5-4
j_call: TRBJ1-1
clone_size: -
cdr3_aa: CASRPDKNTEAFF
cdr3_nt: TGTGCCAGCAGACCAGACAAGAACACTGAAGCTTTCTTT

d_call: -
v_call: TRBV7-3
j_call: TRBJ1-1
clone_size: -
cdr3_aa: CASSGGRNTEAFF
cdr3_nt: TGTGCCAGCAGTGGAGGGCGGAACACTGAAGCTTTCTTT

d_call: TRBD1
v_call: TRBV24-1
j_call: TRBJ1-2
clone_size: -
cdr3_aa: CATSDFQGDGYTF
cdr3_nt: TGTGCCACCAGTGATTTCCAGGGGGATGGCTACACCTTC

d_call: TRBD1
v_call: TRBV5-6
j_call: TRBJ2-1
clone_size: -
cdr3_aa: CASSLVWYGQGYNEQFF
cdr3_nt: TGTGCCAGCAGCTTGGTTTGGTATGGACAGGGCTACAATGAGCAGTTCTTC

d_call: TRBD1
v_call: TRBV27
j_call: TRBJ1-2
clone_size: -
cdr3_aa: CASTGQGGRYGYTF
cdr3_nt: TGTGCCAGCACCGGACAGGGAGGGCGGTATGGCTACACCTTC

d_call: TRBD1
v_call: TRBV27
j_call: TRBJ2-5
clone_size: -
cdr3_aa: CASSSTGEETQYF
cdr3_nt: TGTGCCAGCAGTTCGACAGGGGAAGAGACCCAGTACTTC

d_call: TRBD2
v_call: TRBV5-6
j_call: TRBJ2-5
clone_size: -
cdr3_aa: CASSFSGGETQYF
cdr3_nt: TGTGCCAGCAGCTTTAGCGGGGGGGAGACCCAGTACTTC

d_call: TRBD1
v_call: TRBV2
j_call: TRBJ1-4
clone_size: once
cdr3_aa: CASSEGGTGKEKLFF
cdr3_nt: TGTGCCAGCAGTGAGGGAGGGACAGGGAAAGAAAAACTGTTTTTT

d_call: TRBD1
v_call: TRBV5-1
j_call: TRBJ2-1
clone_size: once
cdr3_aa: CASSLVSGQGNNEQFF
cdr3_nt: TGCGCCAGCAGCTTGGTGTCGGGACAGGGGAACAATGAGCAGTTCTTC

d_call: -
v_call: TRBV30
j_call: TRBJ1-2
clone_size: -
cdr3_aa: CAWSLQVIYGYTF
cdr3_nt: TGTGCCTGGAGTTTACAGGTTATCTATGGCTACACCTTC

d_call: TRBD1
v_call: TRBV5-1
j_call: TRBJ1-5
clone_size: few
cdr3_aa: CASSATGDLSNQPQHF
cdr3_nt: TGCGCCAGCAGCGCCACAGGGGACCTTAGCAATCAGCCCCAGCATTTT

d_call: -
v_call: TRBV6-5
j_call: TRBJ2-7
clone_size: -
cdr3_aa: CASTPSPGHPTEQYF
cdr3_nt: TGTGCCAGCACTCCTAGCCCGGGACATCCTACGGAGCAGTACTTC

d_call: -
v_call: TRBV9
j_call: TRBJ1-5
clone_size: -
cdr3_aa: CASSGSGNQPQHF
cdr3_nt: TGTGCCAGCAGCGGTAGTGGCAATCAGCCCCAGCATTTT

d_call: -
v_call: TRBV28
j_call: TRBJ1-2
clone_size: -
cdr3_aa: CASSKPTGFNGYTF
cdr3_nt: TGTGCCAGCAGTAAACCGACAGGATTTAATGGCTACACCTTC

d_call: TRBD1
v_call: TRBV18
j_call: TRBJ1-1
clone_size: -
cdr3_aa: CASSPRQGDTNTEAFF
cdr3_nt: TGTGCCAGCTCACCGCGGCAGGGGGATACGAACACTGAAGCTTTCTTT

d_call: TRBD1
v_call: TRBV30
j_call: TRBJ1-6
clone_size: once
cdr3_aa: CAWSKGQANSPLHF
cdr3_nt: TGTGCCTGGAGTAAAGGACAGGCCAATTCACCCCTCCACTTT

d_call: TRBD1
v_call: TRBV19
j_call: TRBJ2-7
clone_size: once
cdr3_aa: CASSSTGGYEQYF
cdr3_nt: TGTGCCAGTAGTTCGACAGGGGGATACGAGCAGTACTTC

d_call: -
v_call: TRBV6-2/TRBV6-3
j_call: TRBJ1-2
clone_size: -
cdr3_aa: CASSPWTAYGYTF
cdr3_nt: TGTGCCAGCAGTCCGTGGACAGCCTATGGCTACACCTTC

d_call: -
v_call: TRBV24-1
j_call: TRBJ1-1
clone_size: -
cdr3_aa: CATSETGPGRTEAFF
cdr3_nt: TGTGCCACCAGTGAAACAGGGCCAGGGCGGACTGAAGCTTTCTTT

d_call: -
v_call: TRBV28
j_call: TRBJ1-2
clone_size: -
cdr3_aa: CATIRVTHGYTF
cdr3_nt: TGTGCCACCATCCGGGTCACCCATGGCTACACCTTC

d_call: -
v_call: TRBV5-1
j_call: TRBJ2-3
clone_size: -
cdr3_aa: CASSLWGGRTDTQYF
cdr3_nt: TGCGCCAGCAGCTTGTGGGGGGGCAGAACAGATACGCAGTATTTT

d_call: -
v_call: TRBV29-1
j_call: TRBJ1-1
clone_size: few
cdr3_aa: CSVGTQEAFF
cdr3_nt: TGCAGCGTCGGGACACAAGAAGCTTTCTTT

d_call: TRBD1
v_call: TRBV5-1
j_call: TRBJ2-5
clone_size: -
cdr3_aa: CASSLAPSGTGRETQYF
cdr3_nt: TGCGCCAGCAGCTTGGCCCCCTCCGGGACAGGGAGGGAGACCCAGTACTTC

d_call: TRBD2
v_call: TRBV30
j_call: TRBJ2-3
clone_size: -
cdr3_aa: CAWSAGGGPDTQYF
cdr3_nt: TGTGCCTGGAGTGCGGGCGGGGGGCCAGATACGCAGTATTTT

d_call: TRBD1
v_call: TRBV3-1/TRBV3-2
j_call: TRBJ2-7
clone_size: -
cdr3_aa: CASSQSARQGAFF
cdr3_nt: TGTGCCAGCAGCCAGAGTGCCCGACAGGGGGCGTTCTTC

d_call: TRBD1
v_call: TRBV5-4
j_call: TRBJ2-3
clone_size: -
cdr3_aa: CASSRTGGPSTDTQYF
cdr3_nt: TGTGCCAGCAGCAGAACAGGGGGACCTAGCACAGATACGCAGTATTTT

d_call: TRBD1
v_call: TRBV5-1
j_call: TRBJ2-6
clone_size: once
cdr3_aa: CASSPRQGAGANVLTF
cdr3_nt: TGCGCCAGCAGCCCTAGACAGGGGGCTGGGGCCAACGTCCTGACTTTC

d_call: TRBD2
v_call: TRBV19
j_call: TRBJ2-3
clone_size: once
cdr3_aa: CASSILAGAPDTQYF
cdr3_nt: TGTGCCAGTAGTATACTAGCGGGGGCACCAGATACGCAGTATTTT

d_call: -
v_call: TRBV4-2
j_call: TRBJ1-3
clone_size: -
cdr3_aa: CASSQEAGGSGNTIYF
cdr3_nt: TGTGCCAGCAGCCAAGAAGCTGGAGGCTCTGGAAACACCATATATTTT

d_call: -
v_call: TRBV18
j_call: TRBJ2-3
clone_size: -
cdr3_aa: CASSPRLGERISTDTQYF
cdr3_nt: TGTGCCAGCTCACCCCGATTAGGAGAACGGATTAGCACAGATACGCAGTATTTT

d_call: TRBD2
v_call: TRBV6-2/TRBV6-3
j_call: TRBJ2-5
clone_size: -
cdr3_aa: CASSYSTSGGEETQYF
cdr3_nt: TGTGCCAGCAGTTACTCGACTAGCGGGGGGGAGGAGACCCAGTACTTC

d_call: -
v_call: TRBV7-3
j_call: TRBJ2-5
clone_size: -
cdr3_aa: CASSLRGGGDGSGETQYF
cdr3_nt: TGTGCCAGCAGCTTACGGGGAGGCGGGGATGGTTCCGGAGAGACCCAGTACTTC

d_call: -
v_call: TRBV5-1
j_call: TRBJ2-3
clone_size: -
cdr3_aa: CASRSTWTTDTQYF
cdr3_nt: TGCGCCAGCCGGTCAACTTGGACTACAGATACGCAGTATTTT

d_call: TRBD2
v_call: TRBV9
j_call: TRBJ2-1
clone_size: once
cdr3_aa: CASSVALAGEQFF
cdr3_nt: TGTGCCAGCAGCGTAGCGCTAGCGGGTGAGCAGTTCTTC

d_call: -
v_call: TRBV10-3
j_call: TRBJ2-5
clone_size: once
cdr3_aa: CAISEPNSGETQYF
cdr3_nt: TGTGCCATCAGTGAGCCCAACAGTGGGGAGACCCAGTACTTC

d_call: TRBD2
v_call: TRBV9
j_call: TRBJ2-1
clone_size: once
cdr3_aa: CASSVELAGGPLNEQFF
cdr3_nt: TGTGCCAGCAGCGTAGAACTAGCGGGGGGGCCCCTCAATGAGCAGTTCTTC